One and the same sample provided the 7 T cell receptor beta chains below, sequenced in a study of T cells in Graves' hyperthyroidism and ophthalmopathy. The investigators amplified TCR beta CDR3 regions from RNA transcripts. A first-round RT-PCR of the TCR CDR3 used the HTBI primer set. Each CDR3 protein gets one entry after TCRdb re-called the multiplex PCR reads with MiXCR. Of approximately 870,000 distinct CDR3 sequences in the sample, 35% to 40% were seen once. Specimen: blood. The receptor set was obtained from a man between 18 and 29 years old with Graves' hyperthyroidism.

This chain uses TRBV29-1 with TRBJ1-4; D may be TRBD1 (5 bases). The germline V gene has CDR1 SQVTM and CDR2 ANQGSEA. This CDR3 region has 15 residues. V lost 4 bases, J lost 7 bases, and 19 bases lay in between. The CDR3 DNA sequence: TGCAGCGTTGTTGGGGGTGGGGACCCGCCTGAAAAACTGTTTTTT. This translates into CSVVGGGDPPEKLFF.

In the case of this clonotype: It may be a read error: a sequence one base away is much more abundant. The chain has TRBV19 and TRBJ2-7, with D unresolved. The germline V gene encodes CDR1 LNHDA and CDR2 SQIVND (reference sequence). V was pared by 6 bases and J by 2 bases, with 11 bases between. The CDR3 consists of 13 residues. The CDR3 reads CASSGAVTYEQYF. CDR3 nucleotides: TGTGCCAGTAGCGGAGCAGTGACCTACGAGCAGTACTTC.

This clonotype has a handful of counts. This chain joins TRBV19 and TRBJ1-5, with TRBD1 matching over 8 bases. CDR3 length: 12 amino acids. CDR1 LNHDA and CDR2 SQIVND come from the germline V gene (reference sequence). V was clipped by 11 bases and J by 7 bases; unmatched bases: 7. The CDR3 sequence is CAGGTGAQPQHF. The CDR3 nucleotides read TGTGCCGGCGGGACAGGAGCGCAGCCCCAGCATTTT.

This chain joins TRBV11-2 and TRBJ2-1; 8 bases line up with TRBD2. CDR1 SGHAT and CDR2 FQNNGV come from the germline V gene. The J segment lost 10 bases and the V segment lost 7 bases, leaving 12 bases of the junction unmatched. The CDR3 extends over 14 amino acids. CDR3 DNA sequence: TGTGCCAGCACCCTTGGAGCGGGAGTTGAGGAGCAGTTCTTC. This encodes CASTLGAGVEEQFF.

Notes on this clonotype: Since a much larger clone is just one base distant, this may be a read error. V usage is TRBV7-2 and J usage is TRBJ2-7; 10 bases agree with TRBD2. Germline V CDR1 and CDR2: SGHTA, FQGNSA. The CDR3 covers 15 residues. For the CDR3, the DNA is TGTGCCAGCAGCCCAGGTAGCGGGGGGAGTTACGGGCAGTACTTC. Amino acid sequence: CASSPGSGGSYGQYF. Full variable domain (outside the CDR3, taken from reference TRBV7-2 and TRBJ2-7): GAGVSQSPSNKVTEKGKDVELRCDPISGHTALYWYRQSLGQGLEFLIYFQGNSAPDKSGLPSDRFSAERTGGSVSTLTIQRTQQEDSAVYLCASSPGSGGSYGQYFGPGTRLTVT.

The chain employs TRBV20-1 and TRBJ1-5; D unresolved. The germline V gene has CDR1 DFQATT and CDR2 SNEGSKA (reference sequence). The ends were cut back, 0 bases at V and 7 bases at J, with 13 bases in the middle. CDR3 length: 14 residues. CDR3 in amino acids: CSARDPTATQPQHF. Here the CDR3 DNA reads TGCAGTGCTAGAGATCCCACAGCCACCCAGCCCCAGCATTTT.

This clonotype turned up a few times. The chain couples TRBV20-1 to TRBJ1-1; possible D gene TRBD1, 5 bases. Trimming stripped 6 bases from V and 4 bases from J, with 15 bases between. Germline V gene lookup returns CDR1 DFQATT and CDR2 SNEGSKA (reference sequence). The CDR3 loop spans 13 amino acids. CDR3 protein: CSARPGSFTEAFF. In nucleotides, the CDR3 is TGCAGTGCCCGGCCAGGGAGTTTCACTGAAGCTTTCTTT.